These 25 T cell receptor beta chains were all obtained from the same sample, sequenced in a study of identical twins. TCRdb re-called the 5' RACE reads with MiXCR, one entry per CDR3 protein. The sample shows fewer than 900,000 distinct CDR3 sequences, 21% of them seen only once. The same specimen was also included in a second study, on T cells expressing NK-cell markers.

The specimen sequenced was PBMCs. The receptors stem from a woman aged 18-29 years in good health.

The sample holds a few counts of this clonotype. The CDR3 nucleotides are TGTGCCAGCAGCCGAGGTAGCGGGAACAATGAGCAGTTCTTC. Its translation is CASSRGSGNNEQFF. The rearrangement joins TRBV14 to TRBJ2-1; 8 bases are shared with TRBD2. From germline, CDR1 is SGHDN and CDR2 FVKESK. This CDR3 is built from 14 residues. The ends lost 4 bases at V and 5 bases at J; junction bases unmatched: 4. The full variable domain, in which reference TRBV14 and TRBJ2-1 provide the parts outside the CDR3, is EAGVTQFPSHSVIEKGQTVTLRCDPISGHDNLYWYRRVMGKEIKFLLHFVKESKQDESGMPNNRFLAERTGGTYSTLKVQPAELEDSGVYFCASSRGSGNNEQFFGPGTRLTVL.

This clonotype was detected only a few times. The chain is built from TRBV2 and TRBJ2-7; a possible D gene is TRBD2 (6 bases). The CDR3 is 13 residues long. Germline CDR1 reads SNHLY; CDR2 reads FYNNEI. The germline V and J ends were trimmed by 3 bases and 6 bases, with 12 bases remaining between them. Here the CDR3 DNA reads TGTGCCAGCAGTGACGGGACTGGAGGCGAGCAGTACTTC. This encodes CASSDGTGGEQYF.

This clonotype was seen a handful of times. The rearrangement joins TRBV20-1 to TRBJ1-5; tentatively, D is TRBD1 (6 bases). Germline V lookup: CDR1 DFQATT, CDR2 SNEGSKA (reference sequence). The length of the CDR3 is 15 residues. The V end was cut by 0 bases, the J end by 2 bases, with 11 bases between. The CDR3 is CSARDPGQGNQPQHF. CDR3 sequence (DNA): TGCAGTGCTAGAGATCCGGGACAAGGCAATCAGCCCCAGCATTTT.

The V and J genes are TRBV20-1 and TRBJ1-1, with unresolved D. V was trimmed by 2 bases and J by 3 bases, leaving 13 bases between them. Germline CDR1 is DFQATT and CDR2 is SNEGSKA (reference sequence). The CDR3 runs to 14 residues. CDR3 bases: TGCAGTGCTAGATCCGCGGAGCGGGACACTGAAGCTTTCTTT. Translated, it gives CSARSAERDTEAFF.

Many counts were recorded for this clonotype. This chain joins TRBV20-1 and TRBJ2-1; 11 nucleotides agree with TRBD2. The CDR3 is made up of 20 amino acids. The germline CDR1 and CDR2 sequences are DFQATT and SNEGSKA (reference sequence). V was clipped by 5 bases and J by 0 bases; unmatched bases: 18. The CDR3 DNA follows: TGCAGTGCTGCCGACCCGGGACTAGCGGCCGACGATCGCTCCTACAATGAGCAGTTCTTC. Its translation: CSAADPGLAADDRSYNEQFF.

The chain employs TRBV7-2 and TRBJ2-2, with unresolved D. V lost 2 bases, J lost 7 bases, and 17 bases lay in between. Germline loops: CDR1 SGHTA, CDR2 FQGNSA. The CDR3 has 16 amino acids. This CDR3 is CASSLSGTTINGELFF. CDR3 coding DNA: TGTGCCAGCAGCTTAAGTGGTACAACGATAAACGGGGAGCTGTTTTTT.

The rearrangement uses TRBV6-1 and TRBJ2-7; 12 nucleotides align to TRBD2. Germline V CDR1 and CDR2: MNHNS, SASEGT. The CDR3 spans 14 residues. The junction had 8 bases not matched to a gene; V was cut back by 11 bases and J by 3 bases. The CDR3 nucleotides are TGTGCCGTACGTAGGACTAGCGGGAACTACGAGCAGTACTTC. Protein: CAVRRTSGNYEQYF.

This chain joins TRBV7-2 and TRBJ2-7; TRBD1 matches at 10 bases. CDR3 length: 15 residues. The V gene end was trimmed by 0 bases and the J gene end by 3 bases; junction bases not matched to a gene: 2. The V gene's germline CDR1 is SGHTA and CDR2 FQGNSA. CDR3: CASSLATGGGYEQYF. As DNA, the CDR3 is TGTGCCAGCAGCTTAGCGACAGGGGGCGGCTACGAGCAGTACTTC.

The chain combines TRBV5-1 with TRBJ2-5; D may be TRBD1 or TRBD2 (5 bases each). Germline V lookup: CDR1 SGHRS, CDR2 YFSETQ. The CDR3 contains 13 residues. V was shortened by 4 bases and J by 5 bases, with 12 bases between the two germline ends. In DNA form, the CDR3 reads TGCGCCAGCAGCGCCGGTTGGGGGGAGACCCAGTACTTC. Protein: CASSAGWGETQYF.

In this sample, this clonotype turned up a few times. CDR3: CAITMSPYNEQFF. DNA for the CDR3: TGTGCCATCACCATGAGCCCCTACAATGAGCAGTTCTTC. The genes are TRBV10-3 and TRBJ2-1, with D uncertain. The CDR3 is made up of 13 amino acids. V was cut by 7 bases and J by 2 bases, with 9 bases left in between. Germline-derived CDR1 and CDR2 are ENHRY and SYGVKD.

At least ten counts were recorded for this clonotype. This chain links TRBV10-2 with TRBJ1-2, with 8 bases fitting TRBD1. Unmatched junction bases numbered 4, after V lost 3 bases and J lost 7 bases. Looked up from germline, CDR1 is WSHSY and CDR2 is SAAADI. The CDR3 sequence is 13 residues long. The CDR3: CASSETTGGGYTF. The CDR3 region has the DNA TGCGCCAGCAGTGAAACCACAGGGGGTGGCTACACCTTC.

The rearrangement joins TRBV7-6 to TRBJ2-7; D is undetermined. The V end lost 5 bases, the J end lost 2 bases, and 16 bases lay between the germline ends. The length of the CDR3 is 15 residues. Germline assignment: CDR1 SGHVS and CDR2 FNYEAQ. The chain's CDR3 is CASSPGDGPTYEQYF. CDR3 bases: TGTGCCAGCAGCCCTGGAGACGGGCCCACCTACGAGCAGTACTTC.

V gene TRBV9 combines with J gene TRBJ2-1; no definite D call. This CDR3 has 13 residues. Trimming pared 0 bases from V and 10 bases from J, leaving 11 bases between. The germline V gene has CDR1 SGDLS and CDR2 YYNGEE. DNA of the CDR3: TGTGCCAGCAGCGTAGCTACTAATACCGAGCAGTTCTTC. This codes for CASSVATNTEQFF.

The CDR3 bases are TGCGCCAGCAGCTTGGAGACTAGCGGTAATGAGCAGTTCTTC. This sequence encodes CASSLETSGNEQFF. The chain carries TRBV5-1 and TRBJ2-1; TRBD2 matches at 9 bases. V gave up 0 bases and J gave up 7 bases; unmatched junction bases: 2. There are 14 residues in the CDR3. Germline V CDR1 and CDR2: SGHRS, YFSETQ.

This clonotype was counted only a few times. The gene calls are TRBV10-2 and TRBJ2-5; D might be TRBD1 (6 bases). This CDR3 region has 14 residues. CDR1 and CDR2 (germline): WSHSY, SAAADI. Trimming removed 8 bases from V and 2 bases from J, with 15 bases in between. The CDR3 bases are TGCGCCAGCTCGGGGCTGGGGGCTCAAGAGACCCAGTACTTC. It codes for CASSGLGAQETQYF.

The rearrangement uses TRBV5-1 and TRBJ2-4, with D perhaps matching TRBD1 (7 bases). This CDR3 has 14 residues. Per the germline V gene, CDR1 is SGHRS and CDR2 is YFSETQ. The V end lost 6 bases, the J end lost 6 bases, and 16 bases lay between the germline ends. DNA for the CDR3: TGCGCCAGCACGACGGGGGCAGGGGGAAACATTCAGTACTTC. Residues: CASTTGAGGNIQYF.

The chain has TRBV5-1 and TRBJ2-1; TRBD1 matches at 10 bases. This CDR3 spans 18 amino acids. V lost 0 bases and J lost 2; bases outside the gene matches: 8. CDR1 and CDR2 from the germline V gene are SGHRS and YFSETQ. CDR3 in DNA: TGCGCCAGCAGCTTGGCCGGGACAGGGGCCTACCCCTACAATGAGCAGTTCTTC. This encodes CASSLAGTGAYPYNEQFF.

This clonotype was picked up a small number of times. This rearrangement joins TRBV6-1 to TRBJ2-3, with D possibly TRBD2 on 6 matching bases. V was cut by 6 bases and J by 6 bases, with 13 bases left in between. The V gene's germline CDR1 is MNHNS and CDR2 SASEGT. The CDR3 spans 13 residues. As DNA, the CDR3 is TGTGCCAGCAGGCGGGGTCCCCATGATACGCAGTATTTT. As protein: CASRRGPHDTQYF.

This clonotype turned up a few times. The genes are TRBV5-6 and TRBJ2-3; TRBD1 matches at 7 bases. After removal of 0 bases from V and 10 bases from J, the junction contained 14 bases not matched to a gene. The CDR3 sequence is 16 residues long. CDR1 is SGHDT, CDR2 YYEEEE, per germline. The CDR3 here is CASSLEPTITGAAQYF. The CDR3 DNA is TGTGCCAGCAGCTTGGAGCCTACAATCACAGGGGCAGCGCAGTATTTT.

The chain recombines TRBV20-1 with TRBJ2-7, with TRBD2 identical over 7 bases. With V trimmed by 0 bases and J by 2 bases, 7 bases remained unmatched. Germline loops: CDR1 DFQATT, CDR2 SNEGSKA (reference sequence). The CDR3 consists of 15 residues. CDR3 sequence: CSAREGLDPAYEQYF. The CDR3 DNA reads TGCAGTGCTAGAGAAGGACTAGACCCCGCCTACGAGCAGTACTTC.

V usage is TRBV2 and J usage is TRBJ2-3; TRBD2 matches at 11 bases. J gave up 5 bases and V 4 bases, and 8 bases lay outside the gene matches. This CDR3 is built from 16 residues. The germline V gene encodes CDR1 SNHLY and CDR2 FYNNEI. The CDR3 spells CASSATSGAGGDTQYF. CDR3 sequence (DNA): TGTGCCAGCAGTGCGACTAGCGGGGCCGGGGGAGATACGCAGTATTTT.

This chain joins TRBV21-1 and TRBJ2-7. TRBV21-1 is an annotated pseudogene. The CDR3 length is 14 residues. CDR3 sequence reads: CASSRGRPFYEQYF. The CDR3 DNA reads as TGTGCCAGCAGCAGGGGTAGGCCCTTCTACGAGCAGTACTTC.

This clonotype was counted a few times. The chain carries TRBV29-1 and TRBJ2-7, with 9 bases aligning to TRBD1. Germline V lookup: CDR1 SQVTM, CDR2 ANQGSEA. Germline trimming cut 6 bases from V and 6 bases from J; bases unmatched to any gene: 15. CDR3 length: 15 residues. This chain's CDR3 is CSVDTSGTGFGEQYF. The CDR3 DNA reads TGCAGCGTAGACACTTCTGGGACAGGGTTTGGCGAGCAGTACTTC.

Many counts were recorded for this clonotype. The rearrangement joins TRBV6-1 to TRBJ1-5, with TRBD1 matching 11 bases. Germline loops: CDR1 MNHNS, CDR2 SASEGT. The CDR3 has 14 residues. The V segment lost 7 bases and the J segment 4 bases; nucleotides outside the gene matches: 3. DNA of the CDR3: TGTGCCAGCACGGGACAGGGGGGGAATCAGCCCCAGCATTTT. Translating it yields CASTGQGGNQPQHF.

The CDR3 DNA sequence: TGCAGTGCTAGACTTATCGGTGGACAGGAAGGGCAGCCTGGAAACACCATATATTTT. The encoded protein is CSARLIGGQEGQPGNTIYF. The rearrangement uses TRBV20-1 and TRBJ1-3; 7 bases line up with TRBD1. Looked up from germline, CDR1 is DFQATT and CDR2 is SNEGSKA (reference sequence). Trimming cost V 2 bases and J 2 bases; bases outside gene matches: 18. The CDR3 spans 19 residues.